The T cell receptor beta chain under discussion was sequenced for a study of beta chain features in type 1 diabetes. Only a few counts were recorded for this clone. Its antigen is undetermined. Study-level results: A potential influence of HLA type upon TCRB rearrangement remained unresolved herein. A moderate, significant TCRB CDR3 shortening appeared in type 1 diabetes across four CD4+ subsets.

Expressed TCRB transcripts were sequenced after all isolated RNA was converted to cDNA. The method was immunoSEQ multiplex PCR; TCRdb's version includes in-frame clones alone and lacks a portion of them. The table records a few hundred thousand clones, about 24% of them present only once. V lost 6 bases and J 2 bases, leaving 12 bases between the germline ends. Germline CDR1 SGHRS, CDR2 YFSETQ. The CDR3 is 13 amino acids. J is TRBJ2-7 and V is TRBV5-1, with D perhaps matching TRBD1 (6 bases). The sample taken for sequencing was naive CD4+ T cells from blood. This TCR was sampled from a woman aged 25 to 39 with type 1 diabetes. In nucleotides, the CDR3 is TGCGCCAGCATGTTTGAGGGGGCCTACGAGCAGTACTTC. It encodes CASMFEGAYEQYF.